The entry that follows covers one T cell receptor (beta chain) sequence. What it recognizes is unknown. Repertoires were generated with immunoSEQ multiplex PCR, while TCRdb's copy carries only in-frame clones and drops some. The sample yields around 130,000 clones, about nine tenths seen once. This record belongs to a study of cytomegalovirus exposure and HLA in healthy donors. Findings and limits, study-wide: The TCR clusters that emerged in the first cohort tended, a later analysis found, to co-occur in the 110 or so validation repertoires.

A roughly 120-subject validation cohort, separate from the 666-subject first cohort, supplied the donors. This TCR came from a man aged 25-40 years in good health and CMV-seronegative. The sequencing sample was made of PBMCs.

The CDR3 DNA reads TGTGCCAGCTCACTTACTCACGGGGCGACAGGGATGAACACTGAAGCTTTCTTT. Protein product: CASSLTHGATGMNTEAFF. The chain recombines TRBV18 with TRBJ1-1; 7 bases agree with TRBD1. CDR1 KGHSH and CDR2 LQKENI come from the germline V gene. The CDR3 length is 18 residues. J lost 0 bases, V lost 4 bases, and 14 bases had no gene match. The complete variable domain, with remaining parts taken from reference TRBV18 and TRBJ1-1, reads NAGVMQNPRHLVRRRGQEARLRCSPMKGHSHVYWYRQLPEEGLKFMVYLQKENIIDESGMPKERFSAEFPKEGPSILRIQQVVRGDSAAYFCASSLTHGATGMNTEAFFGQGTRLTVV.